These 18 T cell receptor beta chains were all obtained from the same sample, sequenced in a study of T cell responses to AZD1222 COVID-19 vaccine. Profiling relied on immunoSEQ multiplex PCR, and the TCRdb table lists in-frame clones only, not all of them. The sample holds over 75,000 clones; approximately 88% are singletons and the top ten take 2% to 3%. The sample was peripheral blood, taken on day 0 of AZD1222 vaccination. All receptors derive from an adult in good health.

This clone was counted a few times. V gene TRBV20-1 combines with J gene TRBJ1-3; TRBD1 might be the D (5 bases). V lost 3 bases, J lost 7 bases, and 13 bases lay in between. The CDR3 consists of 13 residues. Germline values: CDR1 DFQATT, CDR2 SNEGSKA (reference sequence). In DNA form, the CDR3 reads TGCAGTGCTAGTTACGGGGCGGGCAACACCATATATTTT. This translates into CSASYGAGNTIYF.

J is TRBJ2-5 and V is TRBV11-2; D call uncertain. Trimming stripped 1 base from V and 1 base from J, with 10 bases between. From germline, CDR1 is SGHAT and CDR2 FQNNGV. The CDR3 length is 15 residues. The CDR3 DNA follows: TGTGCCAGCAGCTTAGCCCGGACCAGCCAAGAGACCCAGTACTTC. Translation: CASSLARTSQETQYF.

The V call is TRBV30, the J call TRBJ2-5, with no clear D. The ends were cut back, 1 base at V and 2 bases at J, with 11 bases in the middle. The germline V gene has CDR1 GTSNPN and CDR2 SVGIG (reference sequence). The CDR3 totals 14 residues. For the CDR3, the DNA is TGTGCCTGGAGTGCCCTAGGTAGACAAGAGACCCAGTACTTC. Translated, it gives CAWSALGRQETQYF.

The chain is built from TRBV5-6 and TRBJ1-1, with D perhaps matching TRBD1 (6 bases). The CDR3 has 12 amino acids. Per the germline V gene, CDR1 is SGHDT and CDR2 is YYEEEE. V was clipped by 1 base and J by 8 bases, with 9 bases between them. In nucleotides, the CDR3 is TGTGCCAGCAGCTTGTTACAGGGAGAAGCTTTCTTT. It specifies CASSLLQGEAFF.

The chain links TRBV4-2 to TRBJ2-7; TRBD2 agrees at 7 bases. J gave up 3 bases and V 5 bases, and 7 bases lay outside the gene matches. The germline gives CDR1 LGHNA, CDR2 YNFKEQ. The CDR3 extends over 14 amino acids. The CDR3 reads CASSSGGEGYEQYF. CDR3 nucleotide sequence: TGTGCCAGCAGCAGCGGAGGGGAGGGCTACGAGCAGTACTTC.

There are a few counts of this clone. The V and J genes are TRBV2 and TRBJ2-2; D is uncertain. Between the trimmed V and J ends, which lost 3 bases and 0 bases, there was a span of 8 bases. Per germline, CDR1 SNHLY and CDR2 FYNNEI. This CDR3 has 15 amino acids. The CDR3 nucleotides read TGTGCCAGCAGTGATTTCCAGTCGAACACCGGGGAGCTGTTTTTT. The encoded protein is CASSDFQSNTGELFF.

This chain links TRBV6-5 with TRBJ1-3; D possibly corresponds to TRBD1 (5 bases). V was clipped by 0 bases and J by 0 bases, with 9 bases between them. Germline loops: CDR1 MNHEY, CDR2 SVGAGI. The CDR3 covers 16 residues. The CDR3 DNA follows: TGTGCCAGCAGTTACTCGGACACCTTCTCTGGAAACACCATATATTTT. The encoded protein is CASSYSDTFSGNTIYF.

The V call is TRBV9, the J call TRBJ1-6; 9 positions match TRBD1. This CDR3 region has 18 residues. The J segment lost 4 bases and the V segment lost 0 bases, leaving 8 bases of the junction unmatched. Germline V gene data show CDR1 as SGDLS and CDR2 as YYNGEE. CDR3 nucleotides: TGTGCCAGCAGCGTAGCCGGGGACAGGGTTTTTTATAATTCACCCCTCCACTTT. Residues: CASSVAGDRVFYNSPLHF.

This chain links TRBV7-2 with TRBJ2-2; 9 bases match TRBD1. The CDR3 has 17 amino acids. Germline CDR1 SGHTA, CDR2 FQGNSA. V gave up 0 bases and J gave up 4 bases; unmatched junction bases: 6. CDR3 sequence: CASSLARTGASTGELFF. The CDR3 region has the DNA TGTGCCAGCAGCTTAGCTAGGACAGGGGCGAGCACCGGGGAGCTGTTTTTT.

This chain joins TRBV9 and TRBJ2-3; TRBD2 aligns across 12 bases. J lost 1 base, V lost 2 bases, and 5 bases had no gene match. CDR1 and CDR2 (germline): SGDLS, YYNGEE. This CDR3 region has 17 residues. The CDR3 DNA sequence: TGTGCCAGCAGCGTCGGACTAGCGGGAAAGGGCACAGATACGCAGTATTTT. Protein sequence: CASSVGLAGKGTDTQYF.

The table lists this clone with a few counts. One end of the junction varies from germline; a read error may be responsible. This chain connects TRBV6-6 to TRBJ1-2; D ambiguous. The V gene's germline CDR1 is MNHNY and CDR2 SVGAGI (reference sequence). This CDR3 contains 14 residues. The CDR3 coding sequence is TGTGCCAGCAGTTACTCGGAGGCCAGGCCTGAAATACCTTTC. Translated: CASSYSEARPEIPF.

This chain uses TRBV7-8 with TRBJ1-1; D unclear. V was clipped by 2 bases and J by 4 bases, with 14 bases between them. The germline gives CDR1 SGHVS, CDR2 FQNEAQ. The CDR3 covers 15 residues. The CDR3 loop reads CASSLTPEKSTEAFF. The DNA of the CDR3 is TGTGCCAGCAGCTTAACTCCGGAGAAATCCACTGAAGCTTTCTTT.

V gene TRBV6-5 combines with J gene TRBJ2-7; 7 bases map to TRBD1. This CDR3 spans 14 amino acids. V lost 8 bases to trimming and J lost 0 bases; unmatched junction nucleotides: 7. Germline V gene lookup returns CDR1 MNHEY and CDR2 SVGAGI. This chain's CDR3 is CASGKGALSYEQYF. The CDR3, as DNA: TGTGCCAGCGGGAAGGGGGCTCTCTCCTACGAGCAGTACTTC.

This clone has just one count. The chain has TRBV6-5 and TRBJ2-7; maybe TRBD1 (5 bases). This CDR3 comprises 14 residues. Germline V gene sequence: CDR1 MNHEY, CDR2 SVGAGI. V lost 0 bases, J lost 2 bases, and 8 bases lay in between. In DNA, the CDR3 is TGTGCCAGCAGTTACTCGCCAGGGCCCTACGAGCAGTACTTC. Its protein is CASSYSPGPYEQYF.

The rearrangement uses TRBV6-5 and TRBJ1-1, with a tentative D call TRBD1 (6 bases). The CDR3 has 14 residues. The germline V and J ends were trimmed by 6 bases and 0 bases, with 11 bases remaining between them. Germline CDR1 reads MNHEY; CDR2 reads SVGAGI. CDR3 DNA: TGTGCCAGCAGATCCGACAGGATGAACACTGAAGCTTTCTTT. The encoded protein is CASRSDRMNTEAFF.

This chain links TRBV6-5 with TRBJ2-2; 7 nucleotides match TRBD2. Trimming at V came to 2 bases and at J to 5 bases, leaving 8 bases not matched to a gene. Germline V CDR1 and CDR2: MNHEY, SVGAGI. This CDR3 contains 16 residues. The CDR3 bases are TGTGCCAGCAGTTACCGGTGGGAGGGGTGGACCGGGGAGCTGTTTTTT. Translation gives CASSYRWEGWTGELFF.

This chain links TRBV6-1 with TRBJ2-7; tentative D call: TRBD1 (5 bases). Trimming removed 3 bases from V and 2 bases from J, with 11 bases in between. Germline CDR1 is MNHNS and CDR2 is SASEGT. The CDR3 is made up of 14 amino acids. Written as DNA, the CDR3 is TGTGCCAGCAGTGAGCAGACAGACCCCTACGAGCAGTACTTC. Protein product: CASSEQTDPYEQYF.

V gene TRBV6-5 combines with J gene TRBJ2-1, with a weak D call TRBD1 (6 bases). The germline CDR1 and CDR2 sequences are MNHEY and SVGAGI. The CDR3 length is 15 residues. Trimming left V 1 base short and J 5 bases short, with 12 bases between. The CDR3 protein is CASSYLGKGDNEQFF. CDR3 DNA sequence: TGTGCCAGCAGTTACTTGGGAAAGGGGGACAATGAGCAGTTCTTC.